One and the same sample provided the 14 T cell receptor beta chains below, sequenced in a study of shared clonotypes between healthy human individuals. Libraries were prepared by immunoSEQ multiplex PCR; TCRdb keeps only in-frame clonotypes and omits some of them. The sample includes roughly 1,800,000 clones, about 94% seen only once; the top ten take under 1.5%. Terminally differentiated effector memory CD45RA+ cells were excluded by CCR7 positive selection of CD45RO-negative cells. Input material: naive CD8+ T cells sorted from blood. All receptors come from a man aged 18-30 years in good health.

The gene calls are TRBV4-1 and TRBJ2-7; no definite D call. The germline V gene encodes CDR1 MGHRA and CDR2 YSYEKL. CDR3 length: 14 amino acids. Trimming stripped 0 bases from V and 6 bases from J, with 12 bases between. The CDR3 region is CASSQDVIVSEQYF. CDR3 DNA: TGCGCCAGCAGCCAAGATGTCATTGTTTCCGAGCAGTACTTC.

The CDR3 DNA reads TGTGCCAGCAGTTGGGGCCAGGCCCCCTACGAGCAGTACTTC. Residues: CASSWGQAPYEQYF. The chain joins TRBV28 to TRBJ2-7, with D possibly TRBD1 on 5 matching bases. The ends were cut back, 4 bases at V and 2 bases at J, with 12 bases in the middle. The CDR3 covers 14 residues. Germline V lookup: CDR1 MDHEN, CDR2 SYDVKM.

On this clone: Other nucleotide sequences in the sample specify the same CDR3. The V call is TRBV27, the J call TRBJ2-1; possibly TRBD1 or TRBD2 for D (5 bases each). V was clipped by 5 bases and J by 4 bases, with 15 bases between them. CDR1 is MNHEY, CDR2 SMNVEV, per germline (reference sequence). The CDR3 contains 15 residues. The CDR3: CASSPGTGVYNEQFF. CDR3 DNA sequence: TGTGCCAGCAGTCCCGGGACGGGCGTTTACAATGAGCAGTTCTTC.

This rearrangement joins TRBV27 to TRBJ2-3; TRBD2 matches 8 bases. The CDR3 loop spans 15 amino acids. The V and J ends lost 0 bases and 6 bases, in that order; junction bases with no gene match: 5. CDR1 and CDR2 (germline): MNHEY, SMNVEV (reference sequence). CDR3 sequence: CASSLSTSGGDTQYF. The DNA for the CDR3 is TGTGCCAGCAGTTTATCAACTAGCGGTGGGGATACGCAGTATTTT.

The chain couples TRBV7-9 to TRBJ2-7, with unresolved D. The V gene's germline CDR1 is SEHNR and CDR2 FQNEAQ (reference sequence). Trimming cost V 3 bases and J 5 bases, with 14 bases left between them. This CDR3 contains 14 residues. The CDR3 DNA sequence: TGTGCCAGCAGCTTTTTTGAAGCCATCGACGAGCAGTACTTC. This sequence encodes CASSFFEAIDEQYF.

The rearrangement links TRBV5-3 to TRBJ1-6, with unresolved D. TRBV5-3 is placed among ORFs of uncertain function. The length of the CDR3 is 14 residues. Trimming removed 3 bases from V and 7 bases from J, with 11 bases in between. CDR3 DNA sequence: TGTGCCAGAAGCTCGAAGCTGAGGAATTCACCCCTCCACTTT. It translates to CARSSKLRNSPLHF.

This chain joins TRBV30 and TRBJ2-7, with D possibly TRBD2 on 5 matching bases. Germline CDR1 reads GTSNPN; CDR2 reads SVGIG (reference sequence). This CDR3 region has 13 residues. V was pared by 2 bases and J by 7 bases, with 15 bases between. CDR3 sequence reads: CAWSSTRRREQYF. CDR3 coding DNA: TGTGCCTGGAGTTCAACTAGGAGAAGGGAGCAGTACTTC.

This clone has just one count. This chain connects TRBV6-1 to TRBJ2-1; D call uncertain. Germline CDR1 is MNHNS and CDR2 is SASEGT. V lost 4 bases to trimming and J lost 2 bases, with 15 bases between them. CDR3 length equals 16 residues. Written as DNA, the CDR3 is TGTGCCAGCAGTGGCTCCCCGCCCTCTCCCTACAATGAGCAGTTCTTC. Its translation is CASSGSPPSPYNEQFF.

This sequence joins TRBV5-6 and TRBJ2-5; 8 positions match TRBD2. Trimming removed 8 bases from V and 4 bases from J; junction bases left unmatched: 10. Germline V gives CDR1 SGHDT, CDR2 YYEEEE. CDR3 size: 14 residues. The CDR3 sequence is CARPTSEVSETQYF. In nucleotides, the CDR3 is TGTGCCAGACCGACTAGCGAAGTATCAGAGACCCAGTACTTC.

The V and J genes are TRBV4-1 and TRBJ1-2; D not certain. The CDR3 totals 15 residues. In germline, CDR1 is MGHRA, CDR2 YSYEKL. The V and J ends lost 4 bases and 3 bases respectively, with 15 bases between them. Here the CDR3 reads CASSPHSSIDYGYTF. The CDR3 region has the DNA TGCGCCAGCAGCCCGCATTCCTCGATAGACTATGGCTACACCTTC.

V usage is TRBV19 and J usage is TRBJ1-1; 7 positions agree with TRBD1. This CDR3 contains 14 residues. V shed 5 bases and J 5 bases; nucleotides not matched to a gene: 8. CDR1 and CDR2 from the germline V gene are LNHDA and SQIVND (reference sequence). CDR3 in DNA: TGTGCCAGTAGTGTAAGGGGGCTGGGGACTGAAGCTTTCTTT. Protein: CASSVRGLGTEAFF.

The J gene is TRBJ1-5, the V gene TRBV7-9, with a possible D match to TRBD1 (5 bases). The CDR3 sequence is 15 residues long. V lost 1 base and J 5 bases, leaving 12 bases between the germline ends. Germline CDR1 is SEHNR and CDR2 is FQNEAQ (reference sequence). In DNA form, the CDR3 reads TGTGCCAGCAGCTTAGTTGGCAGGGAGTATCAGCCCCAGCATTTT. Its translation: CASSLVGREYQPQHF.

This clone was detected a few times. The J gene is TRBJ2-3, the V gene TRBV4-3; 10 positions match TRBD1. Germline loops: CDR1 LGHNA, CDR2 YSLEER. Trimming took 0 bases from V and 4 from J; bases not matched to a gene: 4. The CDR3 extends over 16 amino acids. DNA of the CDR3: TGCGCCAGCAGCCAAGATCAGGGACAGGGGTCAGATACGCAGTATTTT. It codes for CASSQDQGQGSDTQYF.

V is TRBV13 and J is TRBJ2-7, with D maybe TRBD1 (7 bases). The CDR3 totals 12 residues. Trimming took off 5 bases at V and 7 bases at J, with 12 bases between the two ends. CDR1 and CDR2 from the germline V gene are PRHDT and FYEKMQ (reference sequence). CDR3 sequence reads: CASSRRGEEQYF. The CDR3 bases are TGTGCCAGCAGCCGCAGGGGGGAAGAGCAGTACTTC.